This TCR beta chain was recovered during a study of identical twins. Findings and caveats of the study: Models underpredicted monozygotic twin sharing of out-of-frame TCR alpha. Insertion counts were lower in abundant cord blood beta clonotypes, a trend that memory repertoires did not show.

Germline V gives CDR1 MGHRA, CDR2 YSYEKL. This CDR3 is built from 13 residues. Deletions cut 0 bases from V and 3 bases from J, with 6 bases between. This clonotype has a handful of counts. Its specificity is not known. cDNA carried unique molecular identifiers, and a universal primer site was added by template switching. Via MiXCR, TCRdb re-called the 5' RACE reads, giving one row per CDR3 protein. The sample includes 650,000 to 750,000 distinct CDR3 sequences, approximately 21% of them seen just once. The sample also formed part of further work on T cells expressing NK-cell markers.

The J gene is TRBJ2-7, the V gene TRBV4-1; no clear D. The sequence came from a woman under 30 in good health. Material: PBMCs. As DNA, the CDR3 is TGCGCCAGCAGCCAAGATCCAGTCTACGAGCAGTACTTC. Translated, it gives CASSQDPVYEQYF.